This T cell receptor beta chain was captured in a study of control samples from healthy donors and cancer patients. Generated by immunoSEQ multiplex PCR, the TCRdb table keeps only in-frame clones and is missing some. The sample contains 150,000 to 200,000 clones, 91% of which appear only once. This CDR3 region has 14 residues. The V segment lost 1 base and the J segment 6 bases; nucleotides outside the gene matches: 1. Germline V lookup: CDR1 SNHLY, CDR2 FYNNEI. Remarks on this clone: The same CDR3 can be traced to other DNA sequences in this sample.

This chain joins TRBV2 and TRBJ1-5; TRBD1 matches 9 bases. Sequences were obtained from blood. This clonotype was sampled from a woman between 25 and 40 years old in good health. CDR3 protein: CASSEETGGQPQHF. The CDR3 DNA follows: TGTGCCAGCAGTGAAGAGACAGGGGGTCAGCCCCAGCATTTT.